This T cell receptor beta chain was sequenced during a study of control samples from healthy donors and cancer patients. By its share, this clone is medium-sized. The CDR3 is 13 residues long. V was trimmed by 0 bases and J by 3 bases, leaving 6 bases between them. Germline V gene sequence: CDR1 PRHDT, CDR2 FYEKMQ (reference sequence). Measured with immunoSEQ multiplex PCR; TCRdb has only the in-frame clones, and not every one. The sample yields fewer than 90,000 clones, approximately 90% seen once. The sequence was obtained from a woman in her sixties with head and neck cancer. Input material: PBMCs. The chain joins TRBV13 to TRBJ2-7; D is uncertain. CDR3 in DNA: TGTGCCAGCAGCTTAGGACAGAACTACGAGCAGTACTTC. Its protein product is CASSLGQNYEQYF.